The 15 T cell receptor beta chains below all came from one sample that was sequenced in a study of regulatory T cells in long-lasting Graves disease. Noted time point: newly diagnosed GD, antithyroid drugs for less than 3 months. RNA extracted from PBMCs served as the sequencing template. HTBI primers from iRepertoire and Arm-PCR of CDR3 regions yielded the TCR beta libraries. TCRdb reprocessed the multiplex PCR reads with MiXCR, giving one entry per CDR3 protein. The sample holds more than 350,000 distinct CDR3 sequences, under 15% seen once. The data were also submitted as part of a second study, on T cells in Graves' hyperthyroidism and ophthalmopathy.

The sample was peripheral blood mononuclear cells (PBMCs), taken at new diagnosis, from a patient treated with antithyroid drugs. These TCRs come from a woman in her twenties or thirties with Graves disease.

On this clonotype: The junction does not match germline at one end; this may be a read error. As DNA, the CDR3 is TGTGCCAGCAGTGCTGAGGGACTAGCTAGCATAGATACGCAGTATTTT. Translated, it gives CASSAEGLASIDTQYF. This chain joins TRBV6-1 and TRBJ2-3, with TRBD2 matching 9 bases. CDR1 is MNHNS, CDR2 SASEGT, per germline. The CDR3 spans 16 residues.

CDR3 in amino acids: CASSYAADSTDTQYF. Here the CDR3 DNA reads TGTGCCAGCAGTTACGCAGCCGATAGCACAGATACGCAGTATTTT. J is TRBJ2-3 and V is TRBV6-5; D ambiguous. Germline V CDR1 and CDR2: MNHEY, SVGAGI. Trimming left V 2 bases short and J 0 bases short, with 9 bases between. The CDR3 covers 15 residues.

Many counts were recorded for this clonotype. The rearrangement uses TRBV7-2 and TRBJ2-1; D possibly corresponds to TRBD1 (6 bases). The V end lost 4 bases, the J end lost 4 bases, and 11 bases lay between the germline ends. Germline CDR1 and CDR2: SGHTA and FQGNSA. The CDR3 sequence is 14 residues long. In nucleotides, the CDR3 is TGTGCCAGCAGCTCGGGGACATTTTACAATGAGCAGTTCTTC. Residues: CASSSGTFYNEQFF.

The rearrangement links TRBV12-3 or TRBV12-4 to TRBJ2-7, with unresolved D. The V end lost 1 base, the J end lost 5 bases, and 9 bases lay between the germline ends. There are 13 residues in the CDR3. The CDR3 loop is CASSLGSSNEQYF. CDR3 in DNA: TGTGCCAGCAGTTTAGGTTCTTCCAACGAGCAGTACTTC.

V gene TRBV6-2 or TRBV6-3 combines with J gene TRBJ2-2, with 7 bases matching TRBD2. Germline lookup yields CDR1 MNHEY and CDR2 SVGEGT. The CDR3 covers 17 residues. Trimming removed 5 bases from V and 6 bases from J; junction bases left unmatched: 15. The CDR3 sequence is CASSTRHDGGRAGELFF. The DNA of the CDR3 is TGTGCCAGCAGTACCAGACACGACGGCGGGAGAGCCGGGGAGCTGTTTTTT.

V usage is TRBV6-1 and J usage is TRBJ1-6; D remains unclear. From germline, CDR1 is MNHNS and CDR2 SASEGT. V was cut by 6 bases and J by 6 bases, with 12 bases left in between. The length of the CDR3 is 14 residues. The CDR3 loop reads CASRKDGSNSPLHF. Here the CDR3 DNA reads TGTGCCAGCAGAAAGGACGGAAGTAATTCACCCCTCCACTTT.

This clonotype was counted at least ten times. The CDR3 DNA follows: TGTGCCAGCTCCACTGTTGAAAAACTGTTTTTT. Translated: CASSTVEKLFF. This chain joins TRBV28 and TRBJ1-4, with D unresolved. The CDR3 runs 11 residues. V was trimmed by 8 bases and J by 7 bases, leaving 8 bases between them. CDR1 and CDR2 (germline): MDHEN, SYDVKM.

The sample holds many counts of this clonotype. The chain combines TRBV27 with TRBJ1-6; D gene unclear. Germline CDR1 reads MNHEY; CDR2 reads SMNVEV (reference sequence). V was clipped by 0 bases and J by 10 bases, with 7 bases between them. The CDR3 covers 13 residues. The CDR3 DNA is TGTGCCAGCAGTTTATCTTTGGACTCACCCCTCCACTTT. Translation gives CASSLSLDSPLHF.

The chain links TRBV2 to TRBJ2-6, with 7 bases that match TRBD1. Per germline, CDR1 SNHLY and CDR2 FYNNEI. V lost 4 bases and J lost 0; bases outside the gene matches: 12. This CDR3 has 19 residues. The CDR3 DNA is TGTGCCAGCAGTGGTAGCAAGACAGGGAAAGTCTCTGGGGCCAACGTCCTGACTTTC. Translated: CASSGSKTGKVSGANVLTF.

This clonotype was seen repeatedly, ten times or more. The chain recombines TRBV11-1 with TRBJ2-3, with a tentative D call TRBD2 (6 bases). The CDR3 is 16 residues long. V was cut by 1 base and J by 2 bases, with 13 bases left in between. In germline, CDR1 is SGHAT, CDR2 FQDESV (reference sequence). The chain's CDR3 is CASSLETSTFTDTQYF. In DNA form, the CDR3 reads TGTGCCAGCAGCTTAGAGACTAGTACTTTCACAGATACGCAGTATTTT. Full variable domain (missing parts from reference TRBV11-1 and TRBJ2-3): EAEVAQSPRYKITEKSQAVAFWCDPISGHATLYWYRQILGQGPELLVQFQDESVVDDSQLPKDRFSAERLKGVDSTLKIQPAELGDSAMYLCASSLETSTFTDTQYFGPGTRLTVL.

In its sample, this clonotype was seen many times. This chain joins TRBV27 and TRBJ1-1; D is uncertain. Looked up from germline, CDR1 is MNHEY and CDR2 is SMNVEV (reference sequence). Trimming removed 3 bases at V and 11 bases at J, with 16 bases between. The CDR3 runs 13 residues. CDR3: CASSFGRGSRAFF. The DNA for the CDR3 is TGTGCCAGCAGTTTCGGACGGGGAAGCCGGGCTTTCTTT.

This rearrangement joins TRBV5-1 to TRBJ1-1; TRBD1 is a possible D gene (5 bases). V lost 4 bases and J lost 0, with 10 bases in between. The CDR3 contains 14 residues. Germline CDR1 is SGHRS and CDR2 is YFSETQ. CDR3 residues: CASSRGGVNTEAFF. Here the CDR3 DNA reads TGCGCCAGCAGCCGGGGGGGGGTGAACACTGAAGCTTTCTTT.

About this clonotype: The junction departs from germline at one end; a sequencing error may be responsible. This CDR3 is CASMRTSGSVNTGELFF. The CDR3 DNA sequence: TGTGCCAGTATGAGGACTAGCGGGAGTGTCAACACCGGAGAGCTGTTTTTT. The J gene is TRBJ2-2, the V gene TRBV19, with 13 bases lining up with TRBD2. CDR3 length: 17 amino acids. In germline, CDR1 is LNHDA, CDR2 SQIVND (reference sequence).

This clonotype was picked up many times. V and J are TRBV20-1 and TRBJ2-7; 9 bases map to TRBD1. From germline, CDR1 is DFQATT and CDR2 SNEGSKA (reference sequence). The V and J ends lost 3 bases and 7 bases, in that order; junction bases with no gene match: 13. The CDR3 totals 15 residues. CDR3 in amino acids: CSARGVRQGVTEQYF. The CDR3 coding sequence is TGCAGTGCTAGGGGGGTGCGACAGGGGGTGACGGAGCAGTACTTC.

Many counts were recorded for this clonotype. J is TRBJ1-1 and V is TRBV2; D is unresolved. The CDR3 extends over 13 amino acids. Germline loops: CDR1 SNHLY, CDR2 FYNNEI. V was trimmed by 1 base and J by 6 bases, leaving 9 bases between them. The CDR3: CASSEGPRAEAFF. The DNA for the CDR3 is TGTGCCAGCAGTGAAGGCCCAAGGGCTGAAGCTTTCTTT.